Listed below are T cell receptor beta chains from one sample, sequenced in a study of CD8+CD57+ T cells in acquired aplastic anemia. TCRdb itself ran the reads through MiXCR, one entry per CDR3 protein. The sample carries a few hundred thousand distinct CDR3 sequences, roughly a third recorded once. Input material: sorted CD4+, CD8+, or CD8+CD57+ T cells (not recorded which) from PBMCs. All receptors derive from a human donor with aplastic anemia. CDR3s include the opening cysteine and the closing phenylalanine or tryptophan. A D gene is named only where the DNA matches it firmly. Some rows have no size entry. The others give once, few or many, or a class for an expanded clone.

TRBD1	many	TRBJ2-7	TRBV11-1	TGTGCCAGCAGCTTATATACGACAGGGCGCGACGAGCAGTACTTC	CASSLYTTGRDEQYF
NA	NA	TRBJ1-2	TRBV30	TGTGCCTGGAGTACAGGCCCCGGCGGCTACACCTTC	CAWSTGPGGYTF
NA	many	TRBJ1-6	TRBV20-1	TGCAGTGCTTCCATATCCGGGCGGGATTCACCCCTCCACTTT	CSASISGRDSPLHF
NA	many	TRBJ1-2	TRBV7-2	TGTGCCAGCAGCTTAGTCTTTCCGAGGGGTGGCTACACCTTC	CASSLVFPRGGYTF
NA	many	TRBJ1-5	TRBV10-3	TGTGCCACAAACGAACCCAATCAGCCCCAGCATTTT	CATNEPNQPQHF
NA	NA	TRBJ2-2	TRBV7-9	TGTGCCAGCAGCTTATCGGGGTTTACCGGGGAGCTGTTTTTT	CASSLSGFTGELFF
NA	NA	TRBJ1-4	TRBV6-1	TGTGCCAGCGGTCCAAGAGGGGGGCGCGGGGTTGAAAAACTGTTTTTT	CASGPRGGRGVEKLFF
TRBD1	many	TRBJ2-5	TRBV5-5	TGTGCCAGCAGCCCGACAGGGGGCCAAGAGACCCAGTACTTC	CASSPTGGQETQYF
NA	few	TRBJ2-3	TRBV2	TGTGCCAGCAGTCCCGGAACGTCCCCTAGGCTACACACAGATACGCAGTATTTT	CASSPGTSPRLHTDTQYF
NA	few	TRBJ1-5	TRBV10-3	TGTGCCAGCAGTGAAGCGTTATGGGGGGAGGCGCGCAATCAGCCCCAGCATTTT	CASSEALWGEARNQPQHF
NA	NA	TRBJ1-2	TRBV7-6	TGTGCCAGCAGCTCCGCGTGGGGCTACACCTTC	CASSSAWGYTF